These 24 T cell receptor beta chains came from one sample sequenced in a study of T-cell reconstitution after alpha-beta-depleted transplantation in children. Unique molecular identifiers were used in preparing the TCRbeta library. One entry per CDR3 protein results from TCRdb running MiXCR on the PCR reads. Of 490,000 or so distinct CDR3 sequences listed, about 11% are singletons. Sample: PBMCs, taken before TCRalphabeta/CD19-depleted stem cell transplant. These receptors came from a child aged 2 to 10 with inherited bone marrow failure, due to receive a stem cell transplant.

This clonotype was observed a few times. This chain links TRBV5-1 with TRBJ1-3; D remains ambiguous. Trimming removed 4 bases from V and 0 bases from J, with 11 bases in between. Per the germline V gene, CDR1 is SGHRS and CDR2 is YFSETQ. This CDR3 has 15 residues. The CDR3 DNA reads as TGCGCCAGCAGCCTGAAACCAGACTCTGGAAACACCATATATTTT. This encodes CASSLKPDSGNTIYF.

This clonotype was detected ten times or more. The J gene is TRBJ2-5, the V gene TRBV12-3 or TRBV12-4; D unresolved. The CDR3 runs 15 residues. Trimming left V 5 bases short and J 5 bases short, with 18 bases between. CDR3 amino acids: CASSPTRTLRETQYF. Here the CDR3 DNA reads TGTGCCAGCAGTCCTACTCGAACCCTTAGGGAGACCCAGTACTTC.

This clonotype was counted many times. J is TRBJ1-1 and V is TRBV27, with unresolved D. Trimming cost V 7 bases and J 3 bases, with 0 bases left between them. Germline CDR1 is MNHEY and CDR2 is SMNVEV (reference sequence). This CDR3 spans 9 amino acids. This CDR3 reads CASNTEAFF. CDR3 bases: TGTGCCAGCAACACTGAAGCTTTCTTT.

In this sample, this clonotype turned up many times. In DNA form, the CDR3 reads TGTGCCAGCAGTTTAGGTCTAGCGGGAGTAATTGGGGAGCTGTTTTTT. This translates into CASSLGLAGVIGELFF. The chain recombines TRBV12-3 or TRBV12-4 with TRBJ2-2, with 10 bases identical to TRBD2. The junction had 7 bases not matched to a gene; V was cut back by 1 base and J by 8 bases. This CDR3 is 16 amino acids long.

This clonotype showed up many times. The chain joins TRBV12-3 or TRBV12-4 to TRBJ2-7; D perhaps matches TRBD2 (5 bases). V lost 4 bases and J lost 6, with 13 bases in between. The CDR3 extends over 13 amino acids. CDR3 loop: CASSWGLGGEQYF. In nucleotides, the CDR3 is TGTGCCAGCAGTTGGGGATTAGGAGGCGAGCAGTACTTC.

The J gene is TRBJ2-1, the V gene TRBV7-6, with 11 nucleotides matching TRBD2. Per germline, CDR1 SGHVS and CDR2 FNYEAQ. This CDR3 region has 16 residues. V lost 8 bases to trimming and J lost 4 bases; unmatched junction nucleotides: 10. The CDR3 spells CASLEGLAGLYNEQFF. CDR3 coding DNA: TGTGCCAGCTTAGAAGGACTAGCGGGCCTATACAATGAGCAGTTCTTC.

In this sample, this clonotype turned up many times. This chain connects TRBV4-1 to TRBJ2-5; D tentatively reads TRBD1 or TRBD2 (5 bases each). There are 17 residues in the CDR3. CDR1 is MGHRA and CDR2 is YSYEKL in the germline V gene. Trimming removed 4 bases at V and 0 bases at J, with 18 bases between. The CDR3 DNA sequence: TGCGCCAGCAGCCGAATTCCGGGACCAACGTACCAAGAGACCCAGTACTTC. Protein sequence: CASSRIPGPTYQETQYF.

In this sample, this clonotype turned up many times. The V gene is TRBV4-3, the J gene TRBJ2-7; no definite D call. V was cut by 0 bases and J by 12 bases, with 15 bases left in between. The germline gives CDR1 LGHNA, CDR2 YSLEER. This CDR3 has 13 residues. The CDR3 nucleotides are TGCGCCAGCAGCCAAGATTTGAGAGAATATCGGTACTTC. As protein: CASSQDLREYRYF.

The chain has TRBV6-4 and TRBJ2-2, with unresolved D. The CDR3 is made up of 17 amino acids. Germline CDR1 MRHNA, CDR2 SNTAGT. The V gene lost 3 bases and the J gene lost 0 bases, with 14 bases spanning the gap. The CDR3 coding sequence is TGTGCCAGCAGTGAAAGCGCTAGACATGCGAACACCGGGGAGCTGTTTTTT. This translates into CASSESARHANTGELFF.

This clonotype was counted at least ten times. The chain employs TRBV5-5 and TRBJ1-1, with no clear D. Germline CDR1 reads SGHKS; CDR2 reads YYEKEE (reference sequence). The CDR3 extends over 12 amino acids. Trimming removed 0 bases from V and 6 bases from J, with 6 bases in between. The CDR3 loop reads CASSLVTAEAFF. Here the CDR3 DNA reads TGTGCCAGCAGCTTGGTTACAGCTGAAGCTTTCTTT.

This clonotype was seen ten or more times. One end of the junction fails to match germline, which may point to a read error. The chain is built from TRBV4-1 and TRBJ2-1; D ambiguous. The CDR3 is 11 residues long. CDR1 and CDR2 from the germline V gene are MGHRA and YSYEKL. This chain's CDR3 is CASSRNNEQFF. As DNA, the CDR3 is TGTGCCAGCAGCAGGAACAATGAGCAGTTCTTC.

This clonotype turned up a few times. The chain has TRBV24-1 and TRBJ2-2, with TRBD2 as a possible D gene (6 bases). CDR1 is KGHDR, CDR2 SFDVKD, per germline. This CDR3 has 13 residues. V was cut by 8 bases and J by 3 bases, with 9 bases left in between. The chain's CDR3 is CATTGGYTGELFF. The CDR3, as DNA: TGTGCCACCACTGGGGGGTACACCGGGGAGCTGTTTTTT.

This clonotype was detected ten times or more. V and J are TRBV6-6 and TRBJ2-7; D is unresolved. Germline CDR1 is MNHNY and CDR2 is SVGAGI (reference sequence). Between the trimmed V and J ends, which lost 4 bases and 3 bases, there was a span of 10 bases. CDR3 length: 13 amino acids. CDR3 amino acids: CASSSSLVYEQYF. Here the CDR3 DNA reads TGTGCCAGCAGTTCCAGTCTAGTCTACGAGCAGTACTTC.

The rearrangement joins TRBV12-5 to TRBJ2-2; 11 positions match TRBD2. Losses at the gene ends were 7 bases for V and 4 bases for J; bases not matched to a gene: 5. Per the germline V gene, CDR1 is LGHNT and CDR2 is FRNRAP. This CDR3 spans 15 amino acids. This CDR3 reads CASARLAGRTGELFF. The DNA for the CDR3 is TGTGCTAGTGCCAGACTAGCGGGGCGCACCGGGGAGCTGTTTTTT. Full variable domain (rest looked up from reference TRBV12-5 and TRBJ2-2): DARVTQTPRHKVTEMGQEVTMRCQPILGHNTVFWYRQTMMQGLELLAYFRNRAPLDDSGMPKDRFSAEMPDATLATLKIQPSEPRDSAVYFCASARLAGRTGELFFGEGSRLTVL.

This clonotype appeared many times. The V call is TRBV28, the J call TRBJ2-4; unclear D gene. CDR1 is MDHEN and CDR2 is SYDVKM in the germline V gene. The CDR3 totals 13 residues. The V end lost 4 bases, the J end lost 8 bases, and 12 bases lay between the germline ends. The CDR3 nucleotides are TGTGCCAGCAGTTATCGTCGAGGAGACATTCAGTACTTC. Residues: CASSYRRGDIQYF. Looking up the rest from reference TRBV28 and TRBJ2-4 gives the full variable domain: DVKVTQSSRYLVKRTGEKVFLECVQDMDHENMFWYRQDPGLGLRLIYFSYDVKMKEKGDIPEGYSVSREKKERFSLILESASTNQTSMYLCASSYRRGDIQYFGAGTRLSVL.

This clonotype was seen only a few times. At one boundary the junction diverges from the germline segment, which might be a read error. CDR3 nucleotide sequence: TGCGCCAGCAGTAGGGGACTTTCCTCCGAGCAGTACTTC. Its protein product is CASSRGLSSEQYF. The chain employs TRBV5-1 and TRBJ2-7, with TRBD2 as a possible D gene (6 bases). This CDR3 is 13 amino acids long. Germline V gives CDR1 SGHRS, CDR2 YFSETQ.

This clonotype was counted ten times or more. The chain employs TRBV27 and TRBJ2-7; 8 bases fit TRBD2. The length of the CDR3 is 15 residues. Trimming cost V 3 bases and J 5 bases; bases outside gene matches: 9. Germline CDR1 reads MNHEY; CDR2 reads SMNVEV (reference sequence). The CDR3 protein is CASSFQGLGIHEQYF. The CDR3, as DNA: TGTGCCAGCAGTTTTCAGGGACTAGGAATCCACGAGCAGTACTTC.

This clonotype was counted ten times or more. V and J are TRBV4-1 and TRBJ2-5, with 7 bases fitting TRBD1. The germline V gene encodes CDR1 MGHRA and CDR2 YSYEKL. Germline trimming cut 4 bases from V and 6 bases from J; bases unmatched to any gene: 5. The CDR3 totals 13 residues. CDR3 nucleotides: TGCGCCAGCAGCCGTCCAGGGGGACAGACCCAGTACTTC. Protein: CASSRPGGQTQYF.

This clonotype was seen at least ten times. J is TRBJ1-3 and V is TRBV20-1; D possibly corresponds to TRBD1 (6 bases). Trimming removed 4 bases at V and 3 bases at J, with 16 bases between. The CDR3 length is 15 residues. Germline V gene sequence: CDR1 DFQATT, CDR2 SNEGSKA (reference sequence). The CDR3 spells CSATRPQGSGNTIYF. CDR3 coding DNA: TGCAGTGCTACCCGCCCACAGGGTAGTGGAAACACCATATATTTT.

Concerning this clonotype itself: A clone one base away is much larger, so this may be a read error. V gene TRBV12-3 or TRBV12-4 combines with J gene TRBJ2-1; 11 bases are shared with TRBD2. The CDR3 totals 16 residues. Written as DNA, the CDR3 is TGTGCCAGCAGTGCCCTTAGCGGGAGGGCCACCAATGCGCAGTTCTTC. As protein: CASSALSGRATNAQFF.

About this clonotype: This may arise from a read error, as a much more abundant clone is one base away. The chain uses TRBV29-1 and TRBJ2-5; tentatively, D is TRBD1 (6 bases). CDR1 and CDR2 (germline): SQVTM, ANQGSEA. This CDR3 spans 17 amino acids. V lost 2 bases and J lost 1, with 20 bases in between. The chain's CDR3 is CSVEQGFRDECQETQYF. CDR3 DNA sequence: TGCAGCGTTGAACAGGGGTTCCGGGACGAGTGCCAAGAGACCCAGTACTTC.

This clonotype was counted a few times. V usage is TRBV9 and J usage is TRBJ2-4; tentatively, D is TRBD1 or TRBD2 (6 bases each). Germline V lookup: CDR1 SGDLS, CDR2 YYNGEE. The V and J ends lost 4 bases and 6 bases respectively, with 17 bases between them. This CDR3 is 15 amino acids long. This CDR3 reads CASSRDRGAVNIQYF. The CDR3 nucleotides read TGTGCCAGCAGCCGAGATAGGGGGGCTGTAAACATTCAGTACTTC.

The DNA of the CDR3 is TGTGCCAGCAGCTCAGGGACGATCCAAGGAGATAATCAGCCCCAGCATTTT. The encoded protein is CASSSGTIQGDNQPQHF. The V and J genes are TRBV5-5 and TRBJ1-5; tentatively, D is TRBD1 (5 bases). The CDR3 consists of 17 residues. V was clipped by 3 bases and J by 4 bases, with 20 bases between them. Per germline, CDR1 SGHKS and CDR2 YYEKEE (reference sequence).

This clonotype has only a few counts. The rearrangement uses TRBV20-1 and TRBJ2-7, with D possibly matching TRBD1 (6 bases). The CDR3 runs 13 residues. Germline CDR1 DFQATT, CDR2 SNEGSKA (reference sequence). The ends were cut back, 3 bases at V and 7 bases at J, with 16 bases in the middle. The CDR3 here is CSARVPGQGEQYF. The CDR3 DNA reads as TGCAGTGCTAGGGTACCCGGGCAGGGGGAGCAGTACTTC.